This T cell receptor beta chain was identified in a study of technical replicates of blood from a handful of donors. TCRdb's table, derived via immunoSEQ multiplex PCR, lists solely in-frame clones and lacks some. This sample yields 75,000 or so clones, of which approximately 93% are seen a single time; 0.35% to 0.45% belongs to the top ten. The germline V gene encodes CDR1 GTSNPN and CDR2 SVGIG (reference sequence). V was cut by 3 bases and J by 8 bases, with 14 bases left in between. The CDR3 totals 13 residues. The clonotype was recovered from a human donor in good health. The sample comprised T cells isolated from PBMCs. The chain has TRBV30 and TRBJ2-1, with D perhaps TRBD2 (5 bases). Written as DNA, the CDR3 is TGTGCCTGGAGATGGCTAGCTGTCCATGAGCAGTTCTTC. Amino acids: CAWRWLAVHEQFF.